A selection of T cell receptor beta chains follows, all from one sample in a study of blood T cells in healthy people across ages. Each CDR3 protein gets one entry after TCRdb re-called the 5' RACE reads with MiXCR. The table lists 1.2 million to 1.5 million distinct CDR3 sequences, around 55% of them singletons. Sample: blood. The receptor set was obtained from a man between 18 and 35 years old in good health. Both conserved end residues are part of each CDR3. Fields, in order: V gene, J gene, CDR3 protein.

>TRBV20-1|TRBJ2-7
CSGAPGAFEPQYF
>TRBV5-1|TRBJ2-7
CASSNGQGHEQYF
>TRBV15|TRBJ1-1
CATSAETGGTEAFF
>TRBV4-1|TRBJ1-5
CASSQEQFQPQHF
>TRBV6-2/TRBV6-3|TRBJ2-6
CASSRRTAGANVLTF
>TRBV7-2|TRBJ2-3
CASSSKTLGSVTDTQYF
>TRBV5-5|TRBJ2-1
CASSQTGPSRVDEQFF
>TRBV29-1|TRBJ2-5
CSVETGMGTQYF
>TRBV7-9|TRBJ2-3
CASSLRREGPMTDTQYF
>TRBV7-2|TRBJ1-1
CASHLGVMNTEAFF
>TRBV6-2/TRBV6-3|TRBJ2-1
CASSYPLLRGRVIHNEQFF
>TRBV5-1|TRBJ2-1
CASSCSQSKSDALHEQFF
>TRBV9|TRBJ2-7
CASSETDRTLSYEQYF
>TRBV5-1|-
CASSLGANAYEQYF
>TRBV20-1|TRBJ2-5
CSAWVAGAQETQYF
>TRBV7-2|TRBJ2-4
CASSLVLESRGLNIQYF
>TRBV11-1|TRBJ2-3
CASSSLGRSEATDTQYF
>TRBV5-1|TRBJ2-2
CASGHGPNTGELFF
>TRBV3-1|TRBJ2-5
CASSQDSGPQTQYF
>TRBV7-7|TRBJ1-3
CASSVGAGNTIYF
>TRBV29-1|TRBJ1-4
CSVEWRGLSEKLFF
>TRBV6-2/TRBV6-3|TRBJ2-1
CASSKNRQGGGNEQFF
>TRBV11-2|TRBJ1-2
CASSFGPPARGYTF
>TRBV9|TRBJ1-2
CASRRSGGYTF
>TRBV7-9|TRBJ2-5
CASSAGGGQETQYF
>TRBV2|TRBJ2-7
CAHGQGGYEQYF
>TRBV12-3/TRBV12-4|TRBJ2-7
CASSPSLGRSYEQYF
>TRBV14|TRBJ2-7
CASSQVRREGYEQYF
>TRBV3-1|TRBJ2-7
CASSQGSAAIYEQYF
>TRBV5-1|TRBJ2-3
CASSLGPFTDTQYF
>TRBV12-3/TRBV12-4|TRBJ2-5
CASSNRGFGETQYF
>TRBV5-1|TRBJ2-7
CASSLAEGQAEEQYF
>TRBV28|TRBJ2-7
CASSFFGRGLASYEQYF
>TRBV6-6|TRBJ1-4
CAATGSYNEKLFF
>TRBV6-2/TRBV6-3|TRBJ2-5
CASSYGQWETQYF
>TRBV10-3|TRBJ2-3
CAISVGLAFTDTQYF
>TRBV20-1|TRBJ1-4
CSAAWEVKLFF
>TRBV10-3|TRBJ2-5
CATSVSGPLWTGGGEETQYF
>TRBV6-2/TRBV6-3|TRBJ1-5
CASSSSPSPNQPQHF
>TRBV3-1|TRBJ2-2
CASSQDGVTGELFF
>TRBV29-1|TRBJ2-2
CSADRGGTGELFF
>TRBV20-1|TRBJ2-1
CSAESTGGRYGDEQFF
>TRBV27|TRBJ2-1
CASTSLAGGFYNEQFF
>TRBV10-3|TRBJ1-2
CAIFDRGRGDGYTF
>TRBV7-9|TRBJ2-5
CASRIYPARQETQYF
>TRBV20-1|TRBJ2-3
CSARGWVDRGRSDTQYF
>TRBV28|TRBJ1-4
CASSFPGDDEKLFF
>TRBV14|TRBJ1-1
CASSQGGTAEAFF
>TRBV12-3/TRBV12-4|TRBJ1-1
CASSLLYTGENTEAFF
>TRBV4-1|TRBJ2-6
CASSAGNGGPNVLTF
>TRBV5-1|TRBJ1-4
CASSVTGAGTNEKLFF
>TRBV4-1|TRBJ2-3
CASSQAGTVATTDTQYF
>TRBV12-3/TRBV12-4|-
CASSLLGASGEQYF
>TRBV7-2|TRBJ2-1
CASSSSPVSYNEQFF
>TRBV20-1|TRBJ2-2
CSARVLAVNTGELFF